Following are 31 T cell receptor beta chains from one sample sequenced in a study of metastatic and nonmetastatic thyroid tumors. All patients reached thyroid surgery having received no treatment beforehand. MiXCR re-clonotyped the PCR reads for TCRdb. The profile shows about 53,000 clones, 20% of them singletons. Sequencing used blood. Receptors were obtained from a female donor with papillary thyroid cancer or a benign thyroid nodule (not recorded which). Some clones in this sample may be carry-over from other donors' samples.

This clone was seen at least ten times. This rearrangement joins TRBV6-1 to TRBJ2-5; TRBD2 agrees at 7 bases. The CDR3 contains 15 residues. V lost 5 bases, J lost 4 bases, and 10 bases stayed unmatched. Germline V lookup: CDR1 MNHNS, CDR2 SASEGT. The CDR3 DNA follows: TGTGCCAGCAGTTTCGGGGGAGGGCCGAGAGAGACCCAGTACTTC. It encodes CASSFGGGPRETQYF.

This clone was counted many times. The chain combines TRBV6-4 with TRBJ2-1, with 11 bases aligning to TRBD2. Germline values: CDR1 MRHNA, CDR2 SNTAGT. The length of the CDR3 is 15 residues. The trim removed 4 bases at V and 6 bases at J, leaving 5 bases unmatched. The CDR3 loop is CASSAETSGTNEQFF. The CDR3 DNA is TGTGCCAGCAGTGCCGAGACTAGCGGGACCAATGAGCAGTTCTTC.

This clone was seen more than once but under ten times. The chain employs TRBV15 and TRBJ1-2; D is perhaps TRBD1 (5 bases). The CDR3 length is 14 residues. From germline, CDR1 is LNHNV and CDR2 YYDKDF (reference sequence). The V end lost 2 bases, the J end lost 4 bases, and 11 bases lay between the germline ends. CDR3 in amino acids: CATSRQGAGYGYTF. The CDR3 DNA reads as TGTGCCACCAGCAGACAGGGTGCTGGCTATGGCTACACCTTC.

Many counts were recorded for this clone. The rearrangement joins TRBV29-1 to TRBJ1-1; no reliable D call. The CDR3 runs to 11 residues. Trimming left V 7 bases short and J 2 bases short, with 8 bases between. CDR1 and CDR2 from the germline V gene are SQVTM and ANQGSEA. The CDR3: CSGRGNTEAFF. The CDR3 DNA reads as TGCAGCGGGCGGGGAAACACTGAAGCTTTCTTT.

This clone was detected many times. The sample carries other DNA sequences with the same CDR3. V is TRBV20-1 and J is TRBJ2-7, with 15 bases that match TRBD2. Trimming removed 6 bases from V and 4 bases from J; junction bases left unmatched: 7. The CDR3 is made up of 15 amino acids. The germline gives CDR1 DFQATT, CDR2 SNEGSKA (reference sequence). CDR3 sequence: CSARTSGRAGYEQYF. Here the CDR3 DNA reads TGCAGTGCACGGACTAGCGGGAGGGCCGGGTACGAGCAGTACTTC.

There are many counts of this clone. Other DNA sequences in the sample encode the same CDR3. The J gene is TRBJ2-3, the V gene TRBV5-6; 15 bases align to TRBD2. Germline V gene data show CDR1 as SGHDT and CDR2 as YYEEEE. V dropped 3 bases and J dropped 4; count of bases not matched to a gene: 9. The CDR3 runs to 18 residues. The CDR3 region has the DNA TGTGCCAGCAGCTCGACCGGGACTAGCGGGAGGAGGGCAGATACGCAGTATTTT. Translated: CASSSTGTSGRRADTQYF. The full variable domain, its missing parts supplied by reference TRBV5-6 and TRBJ2-3, is DAGVTQSPTHLIKTRGQQVTLRCSPKSGHDTVSWYQQALGQGPQFIFQYYEEEERQRGNFPDRFSGHQFPNYSSELNVNALLLGDSALYLCASSSTGTSGRRADTQYFGPGTRLTVL.

The chain carries TRBV6-2 or TRBV6-3 and TRBJ1-5, with 7 bases aligning to TRBD1. J gave up 3 bases and V 5 bases, and 13 bases lay outside the gene matches. Germline V gene lookup returns CDR1 MNHEY and CDR2 SVGEGT. The CDR3 is 17 residues long. The CDR3 DNA reads as TGTGCCAGCAGTCGCGTTCTTCTGGGACAGACCAATCAGCCCCAGCATTTT. This sequence encodes CASSRVLLGQTNQPQHF.

The sample holds a few counts of this clone. This clone may be a read error of a much larger clone one base away. CDR3 in DNA: TGTGCCAGTAAGACTGTGGAACCAGCTTTATTT. It translates to CASKTVEPALF. The gene calls are TRBV28 and TRBJ1-1; D ambiguous. Germline assignment: CDR1 MDHEN and CDR2 SYDVKM. There are 11 residues in the CDR3.

V usage is TRBV20-1 and J usage is TRBJ2-1, with D tentatively TRBD2 (6 bases). Between the trimmed V and J ends, which lost 5 bases and 6 bases, there was a span of 20 bases. The CDR3 has 15 amino acids. Germline-derived CDR1 and CDR2 are DFQATT and SNEGSKA (reference sequence). The CDR3 sequence: CSAAARRVGGNEQFF. The CDR3 nucleotides read TGCAGTGCTGCTGCCCGACGCGTGGGAGGCAATGAGCAGTTCTTC.

This clone was observed at least ten times. This sequence joins TRBV28 and TRBJ2-7, with 10 positions matching TRBD2. The CDR3 contains 14 residues. Per germline, CDR1 MDHEN and CDR2 SYDVKM. J lost 0 bases, V lost 10 bases, and 6 bases had no gene match. The CDR3 sequence: CATLRLAGSYEQYF. Written as DNA, the CDR3 is TGTGCCACCCTAAGACTAGCGGGCTCCTACGAGCAGTACTTC.

This clone was seen repeatedly, ten times or more. The rearrangement links TRBV7-3 to TRBJ2-2; a possible D gene is TRBD1 (5 bases). The CDR3 totals 16 residues. Looked up from germline, CDR1 is SGHTA and CDR2 is FQGTGA. Trimming shortened V by 2 bases and J by 0 bases, and 10 bases separated the two germline ends. The CDR3 loop reads CASSLQGSSNTGELFF. Written as DNA, the CDR3 is TGTGCCAGCAGCTTACAGGGATCGTCGAACACCGGGGAGCTGTTTTTT.

This clone was counted at least ten times. This same CDR3 is encoded by further DNA sequences in the sample. V gene TRBV5-1 combines with J gene TRBJ2-7; D perhaps matches TRBD2 (6 bases). V was cut by 0 bases and J by 0 bases, with 7 bases left in between. The CDR3 loop spans 14 amino acids. Germline assignment: CDR1 SGHRS and CDR2 YFSETQ. The CDR3 sequence: CASSLGGASYEQYF. The CDR3 DNA reads as TGCGCCAGCAGCTTGGGCGGGGCCTCCTACGAGCAGTACTTC.

As concerns this clone: Possible read error: a much larger clone is one base away. The rearrangement joins TRBV24-1 to TRBJ2-3; D remains unclear. The CDR3 is made up of 15 amino acids. In germline, CDR1 is KGHDR, CDR2 SFDVKD. Trimming stripped 1 base from V and 5 bases from J, with 12 bases between. This chain's CDR3 is CATSDLVGAVDTQYF. In nucleotides, the CDR3 is TGTGCCACCAGTGATTTAGTGGGCGCGGTAGATACGCAGTATTTT.

In this sample, this clone turned up many times. The chain has TRBV28 and TRBJ2-3, with a possible D match to TRBD2 (6 bases). CDR3 length: 13 amino acids. Germline loops: CDR1 MDHEN, CDR2 SYDVKM. With 5 bases removed from V and 6 bases from J, the gap between germline ends came to 12 bases. The CDR3 loop reads CASSNGGWDTQYF. The DNA of the CDR3 is TGTGCCAGCAGTAATGGGGGGTGGGATACGCAGTATTTT.

The chain recombines TRBV20-1 with TRBJ2-5, with 7 bases identical to TRBD1. This CDR3 spans 13 amino acids. The germline gives CDR1 DFQATT, CDR2 SNEGSKA (reference sequence). Here the CDR3 reads CRAPTGVLETQYF. CDR3 nucleotides: TGCAGGGCTCCCACAGGGGTTCTGGAGACCCAGTACTTC.

This clone was counted at least ten times. The rearrangement links TRBV6-5 to TRBJ2-7; D ambiguous. Trimming removed 2 bases from V and 3 bases from J, with 11 bases in between. Germline values: CDR1 MNHEY, CDR2 SVGAGI. The CDR3 extends over 14 amino acids. This CDR3 reads CASSYKAINYEQYF. In DNA, the CDR3 is TGTGCCAGCAGTTACAAAGCGATAAACTACGAGCAGTACTTC.

There are many counts of this clone. The chain uses TRBV9 and TRBJ2-5, with D possibly matching TRBD2 (6 bases). Per the germline V gene, CDR1 is SGDLS and CDR2 is YYNGEE. This CDR3 is 15 amino acids long. V was clipped by 0 bases and J by 4 bases, with 13 bases between them. The CDR3 DNA reads TGTGCCAGCAGCGTAGCTCCCAGCGGGTTAGAGACCCAGTACTTC. It encodes CASSVAPSGLETQYF.

This clone appeared many times. V and J are TRBV20-1 and TRBJ1-1; unclear D gene. The germline V gene has CDR1 DFQATT and CDR2 SNEGSKA (reference sequence). V dropped 1 base and J dropped 4 bases, with 16 bases sitting between them. The CDR3 runs 15 residues. The CDR3 protein is CSARGDGSLLTEAFF. The CDR3 bases are TGCAGTGCTAGAGGTGATGGGTCACTCCTCACTGAAGCTTTCTTT.

This clone was observed at least ten times. The chain joins TRBV5-1 to TRBJ1-5; D is unresolved. V was cut by 2 bases and J by 0 bases, with 6 bases left in between. The CDR3 has 14 residues. Per the germline V gene, CDR1 is SGHRS and CDR2 is YFSETQ. The CDR3 DNA reads as TGCGCCAGCAGCTTTTCGGGTAGCAATCAGCCCCAGCATTTT. Its protein product is CASSFSGSNQPQHF.

This clone was counted ten times or more. The chain employs TRBV5-5 and TRBJ2-3; 10 nucleotides match TRBD2. This CDR3 region has 15 residues. Germline values: CDR1 SGHKS, CDR2 YYEKEE (reference sequence). J lost 1 base, V lost 1 base, and 0 bases had no gene match. The CDR3 DNA is TGTGCCAGCAGCTTGCTAGCGGGAGGCACAGATACGCAGTATTTT. Translated: CASSLLAGGTDTQYF. The full variable domain, completed using reference TRBV5-5 and TRBJ2-3, is DAGVTQSPTHLIKTRGQQVTLRCSPISGHKSVSWYQQVLGQGPQFIFQYYEKEERGRGNFPDRFSARQFPNYSSELNVNALLLGDSALYLCASSLLAGGTDTQYFGPGTRLTVL.

A word on this clone: At one end the junction does not follow the germline gene, possibly because of a read error. This chain joins TRBV2 and TRBJ2-1; D assignment may be TRBD1 or TRBD2 (6 bases each). The CDR3 has 15 residues. The germline V gene has CDR1 SNHLY and CDR2 FYNNEI. The CDR3, as DNA: TGTGCCATCAGTGAAACGGGCAGGGGACTCGATGAGCAGTTCTTC. This sequence encodes CAISETGRGLDEQFF.

V usage is TRBV5-1 and J usage is TRBJ1-3; D gene ambiguous. The V end was cut by 10 bases, the J end by 2 bases, with 22 bases between. The CDR3 is made up of 16 amino acids. Germline CDR1 reads SGHRS; CDR2 reads YFSETQ. The CDR3 sequence is CAGITAPGGAGNTIYF. The CDR3 nucleotides are TGCGCCGGCATCACGGCCCCGGGAGGCGCTGGAAACACCATATATTTT.

This clone has ten or more counts. The rearrangement uses TRBV7-3 and TRBJ2-5; 9 bases are shared with TRBD1. The trim removed 6 bases at V and 5 bases at J, leaving 7 bases unmatched. Germline V gene sequence: CDR1 SGHTA, CDR2 FQGTGA. The CDR3 covers 14 residues. The CDR3 protein is CASSITGGGETQYF. The CDR3 bases are TGTGCCAGCAGTATAACAGGGGGCGGCGAGACCCAGTACTTC.

About this clone: Because it lacks the conserved phenylalanine or tryptophan at the end, this CDR3 is likely a read error. This chain joins TRBV6-2 or TRBV6-3 and TRBJ1-2; 8 bases are shared with TRBD1. In germline, CDR1 is MNHEY, CDR2 SVGEGT. V shed 7 bases, J shed 4 bases, and the junction held 8 bases outside the gene matches. This CDR3 is 14 amino acids long. The CDR3, as DNA: TGTGCCAGCATCCTCCGGGACAGGATCTATGGCTACACCTCC. It codes for CASILRDRIYGYTS.

Regarding this clone: A single base separates this from a much larger clone, so it may be a read error. The rearrangement joins TRBV7-9 to TRBJ2-7, with D unclear. V was clipped by 8 bases and J by 2 bases, with 4 bases between them. Germline-derived CDR1 and CDR2 are SEHNR and FQNEAQ (reference sequence). The CDR3 consists of 10 residues. The CDR3 loop reads CASYPYEQYF. In DNA form, the CDR3 reads TGTGCCAGCTATCCCTACGAGCAGTACTTC.

This clone was counted ten times or more. Additional DNA sequences in this sample encode the identical CDR3. As DNA, the CDR3 is TGTGCCAGCAGCCTGTTGATAGCGGGGTCCTCCTACGAGCAGTACTTC. It is translated as CASSLLIAGSSYEQYF. This chain joins TRBV2 and TRBJ2-7; 8 bases are a match to TRBD2. The J segment lost 0 bases and the V segment lost 6 bases, leaving 10 bases of the junction unmatched. Germline CDR1 is SNHLY and CDR2 is FYNNEI. This CDR3 has 16 amino acids.

Ten or more counts support this clone. The chain joins TRBV28 to TRBJ2-2, with a weak D call TRBD1 (5 bases). CDR1 is MDHEN, CDR2 SYDVKM, per germline. Trimming shortened V by 6 bases and J by 4 bases, and 12 bases separated the two germline ends. The CDR3 consists of 14 residues. The DNA of the CDR3 is TGTGCCAGCAGACACAGACAGACCACCGGGGAGCTGTTTTTT. Its translation: CASRHRQTTGELFF.

Remarks on this clone: A junction end diverges from the germline sequence, so it may reflect a read error. This sequence joins TRBV7-8 and TRBJ2-2; possibly TRBD2 for D (7 bases). Looked up from germline, CDR1 is SGHVS and CDR2 is FQNEAQ. This CDR3 is built from 11 residues. CDR3 in amino acids: CASRLGGELFF. In DNA form, the CDR3 reads TGTGCCAGCAGATTAGGGGGGGAGCTTTTTTTT.

This clone was recorded many times. This chain connects TRBV9 to TRBJ2-3; possibly TRBD2 for D (5 bases). Germline values: CDR1 SGDLS, CDR2 YYNGEE. Trimming removed 6 bases at V and 5 bases at J, with 10 bases between. The CDR3 loop spans 12 amino acids. CDR3 residues: CASMGALDTQYF. DNA for the CDR3: TGTGCCAGCATGGGAGCCCTAGATACGCAGTATTTT.

There are many counts of this clone. This rearrangement joins TRBV24-1 to TRBJ2-3; D call uncertain. Germline lookup yields CDR1 KGHDR and CDR2 SFDVKD. Trimming left V 3 bases short and J 2 bases short, with 8 bases between. The length of the CDR3 is 14 residues. In nucleotides, the CDR3 is TGTGCCACCAGTGATACCACATACACAGATACGCAGTATTTT. Protein: CATSDTTYTDTQYF.

The J gene is TRBJ1-1, the V gene TRBV20-1; TRBD1 aligns across 7 bases. Trimming at V came to 6 bases and at J to 2 bases, leaving 9 bases not matched to a gene. Looked up from germline, CDR1 is DFQATT and CDR2 is SNEGSKA (reference sequence). The CDR3 has 14 amino acids. Here the CDR3 reads CSASGYRGNTEAFF. CDR3 in DNA: TGCAGTGCATCAGGGTACAGGGGTAACACTGAAGCTTTCTTT.